Sequencing of this T cell receptor beta chain was carried out in a study of blood T cell repertoires in COVID-19. In the original processing: Scientists estimated how many nucleated cells there were by amplifying reference gene primers. The protocol was immunoSEQ multiplex PCR, while the TCRdb copy is restricted to in-frame clones and leaves out a portion. V, J and clone size were drawn from that table, and D and trimming were deduced from the DNA. Among around 140,000 clones, about 90% were seen once, and the ten largest hold 1.5% to 1.9%. The count of this clone is one. The V gene's germline CDR1 is SGHTA and CDR2 FQGNSA. This CDR3 is built from 15 residues. Trimming pared 1 base from V and 2 bases from J, leaving 11 bases between.

The sample was peripheral blood. This TCR derives from an older woman with acute or convalescent COVID-19. V usage is TRBV7-2 and J usage is TRBJ1-1; TRBD1 is a possible D gene (5 bases). CDR3 DNA sequence: TGTGCCAGCAGCTTAGGAGTCCGGACAAACACTGAAGCTTTCTTT. The encoded protein is CASSLGVRTNTEAFF.